These 27 T cell receptor beta chains originate from one sample sequenced in a study of regulatory T cells in long-lasting Graves disease. Time point meaning: newly diagnosed GD, antithyroid drugs for less than 3 months. The TCR library was made from RNA that had been extracted from PBMCs in TRIzol. Assembly of TCR beta libraries relied on iRepertoire HTBI primers together with Arm-PCR of CDR3 regions. Using its own MiXCR run on the multiplex PCR reads, TCRdb lists one record per CDR3 protein. The profile shows hundreds of thousands of distinct CDR3 sequences, 15% to 20% of them singletons. This same sample was also part of a study on T cells in Graves' hyperthyroidism and ophthalmopathy.

The source was peripheral blood mononuclear cells (PBMCs), collected at new diagnosis, from a patient treated with antithyroid drugs. These receptors all stem from a woman between 25 and 40 years old with Graves disease.

The sample holds many counts of this clonotype. This chain joins TRBV11-2 and TRBJ2-3, with TRBD1 as a possible D gene (5 bases). V gave up 5 bases and J gave up 6 bases, with 6 bases separating them. This CDR3 has 11 residues. Germline loops: CDR1 SGHAT, CDR2 FQNNGV. The CDR3 protein is CASSRQDTQYF. CDR3 nucleotides: TGTGCCAGCAGCCGACAGGATACGCAGTATTTT.

The CDR3 bases are TGCGCCAGCAGCTTGGCGCTCGTAGGCGCTTATTACACCGGGGAGCTGTTTTTT. Translation gives CASSLALVGAYYTGELFF. V usage is TRBV5-1 and J usage is TRBJ2-2, with D unresolved. The CDR3 length is 18 residues. V was trimmed by 0 bases and J by 3 bases, leaving 18 bases between them. Germline CDR1 reads SGHRS; CDR2 reads YFSETQ.

Comments on this clonotype: A much larger clone differs by one base, so this may be a read error. The chain uses TRBV7-9 and TRBJ2-7; possibly TRBD2 for D (5 bases). Trimming took 0 bases from V and 7 from J, leaving 13 bases between them. This CDR3 has 14 residues. The germline V gene encodes CDR1 SEHNR and CDR2 FQNEAQ (reference sequence). This chain's CDR3 is CASSLAAGAEEQYF. CDR3 nucleotide sequence: TGTGCCAGCAGCTTAGCGGCGGGCGCGGAGGAGCAGTACTTC.

The gene calls are TRBV6-5 and TRBJ2-7; 11 nucleotides match TRBD2. The CDR3 spans 18 residues. Losses at the gene ends were 0 bases for V and 2 bases for J; bases not matched to a gene: 9. Germline V gene sequence: CDR1 MNHEY, CDR2 SVGAGI. CDR3 in amino acids: CASSYSRGLAGGAYEQYF. The CDR3 DNA sequence: TGTGCCAGCAGTTACTCGAGAGGCCTAGCGGGGGGAGCCTACGAGCAGTACTTC.

This clonotype showed up just a few times. This chain joins TRBV7-9 and TRBJ2-5; 7 bases agree with TRBD1. The J segment lost 5 bases and the V segment lost 5 bases, leaving 8 bases of the junction unmatched. Germline-derived CDR1 and CDR2 are SEHNR and FQNEAQ (reference sequence). The CDR3 is 14 amino acids. The CDR3 bases are TGTGCCAGCAGCCCGTATGACAGGGCCGAGACCCAGTACTTC. The encoded protein is CASSPYDRAETQYF.

This clonotype was recorded at least ten times. The chain recombines TRBV28 with TRBJ2-7, with 12 bases that match TRBD2. This CDR3 has 19 amino acids. The V gene's germline CDR1 is MDHEN and CDR2 SYDVKM. Unmatched junction bases numbered 15, after V lost 3 bases and J lost 3 bases. The CDR3 is CASSFSLLTSGSLVYEQYF. In DNA, the CDR3 is TGTGCCAGCAGTTTCTCCCTGCTGACTAGCGGGAGTTTGGTCTACGAGCAGTACTTC.

V is TRBV3-1 and J is TRBJ1-2; perhaps TRBD1 as D (6 bases). This CDR3 is 16 amino acids long. Germline CDR1 is LGHDT and CDR2 is YNNKEL (reference sequence). V lost 0 bases and J lost 4, with 15 bases in between. The CDR3 coding sequence is TGTGCCAGCAGCCAAGATTATTTATGGGGGCTCTATGGCTACACCTTC. This translates into CASSQDYLWGLYGYTF.

This clonotype was recorded many times. V usage is TRBV5-5 and J usage is TRBJ2-7; 7 nucleotides agree with TRBD2. This CDR3 contains 15 residues. Trimming removed 4 bases from V and 7 bases from J; junction bases left unmatched: 14. The germline CDR1 and CDR2 sequences are SGHKS and YYEKEE (reference sequence). The DNA of the CDR3 is TGTGCCAGCAGCGTTACCGGGAGGAAGACTACGGAGCAGTACTTC. Translating gives CASSVTGRKTTEQYF.

The rearrangement uses TRBV20-1 and TRBJ1-4; D remains unclear. This CDR3 has 14 amino acids. CDR1 and CDR2 (germline): DFQATT, SNEGSKA (reference sequence). V lost 7 bases and J 8 bases, leaving 20 bases between the germline ends. This chain's CDR3 is CSEGSKGCSEKLFF. The CDR3 DNA reads as TGCAGTGAAGGTTCCAAGGGATGCAGCGAAAAACTGTTTTTT.

This chain uses TRBV12-3 or TRBV12-4 with TRBJ1-1; 7 nucleotides line up with TRBD1. This CDR3 region has 16 residues. V was clipped by 4 bases and J by 3 bases; unmatched bases: 11. CDR3 sequence: CASSSRQGGWDTEAFF. The CDR3 DNA is TGTGCCAGCAGTTCCCGACAGGGCGGGTGGGACACTGAAGCTTTCTTT.

This clonotype was recorded at least ten times. This sequence joins TRBV28 and TRBJ2-2; D may be TRBD1 or TRBD2 (6 bases each). The germline gives CDR1 MDHEN, CDR2 SYDVKM. Trimming took off 9 bases at V and 5 bases at J, with 10 bases between the two ends. The CDR3 is made up of 12 amino acids. The CDR3 DNA reads TGTGCCAGTAAAGGGGGGACCGGGGAGCTGTTTTTT. This gives the protein CASKGGTGELFF.

This clonotype came up many times. The chain uses TRBV12-5 and TRBJ2-1, with 15 bases that match TRBD2. The V gene end was trimmed by 3 bases and the J gene end by 10 bases; junction bases not matched to a gene: 1. Per the germline V gene, CDR1 is LGHNT and CDR2 is FRNRAP. The CDR3 length is 14 residues. The CDR3 sequence: CASGFGLAGGEQFF. The CDR3 nucleotides read TGTGCTAGTGGTTTTGGACTAGCGGGAGGGGAGCAGTTCTTC. Drawing the rest from reference TRBV12-5 and TRBJ2-1, the complete variable domain is DARVTQTPRHKVTEMGQEVTMRCQPILGHNTVFWYRQTMMQGLELLAYFRNRAPLDDSGMPKDRFSAEMPDATLATLKIQPSEPRDSAVYFCASGFGLAGGEQFFGPGTRLTVL.

This clonotype has at least ten counts. This rearrangement joins TRBV20-1 to TRBJ1-1; tentative D call: TRBD1 (6 bases). The CDR3 extends over 15 amino acids. V dropped 0 bases and J dropped 3 bases, with 14 bases sitting between them. Germline V gene sequence: CDR1 DFQATT, CDR2 SNEGSKA (reference sequence). This chain's CDR3 is CSARDGETGDTEAFF. In nucleotides, the CDR3 is TGCAGTGCTAGAGATGGGGAGACAGGCGACACTGAAGCTTTCTTT.

This clonotype was detected many times. The CDR3 DNA reads as TGTGCCAGCAGTTTATTTTTATACACTGAAGCTTTCTTT. This encodes CASSLFLYTEAFF. The V call is TRBV12-3 or TRBV12-4, the J call TRBJ1-1; no clear D gene. Trimming removed 2 bases at V and 3 bases at J, with 7 bases between. The CDR3 totals 13 residues.

The J gene is TRBJ2-5, the V gene TRBV5-1; 8 positions match TRBD2. Trimming removed 4 bases from V and 5 bases from J; junction bases left unmatched: 16. This CDR3 is built from 17 residues. Germline CDR1 and CDR2: SGHRS and YFSETQ. The CDR3 DNA reads TGCGCCAGCAGCCTGAGACTAGCGAACCGTTTAGGGGAGACCCAGTACTTC. This codes for CASSLRLANRLGETQYF. The variable domain in full, completed from reference TRBV5-1 and TRBJ2-5, reads KAGVTQTPRYLIKTRGQQVTLSCSPISGHRSVSWYQQTPGQGLQFLFEYFSETQRNKGNFPGRFSGRQFSNSRSEMNVSTLELGDSALYLCASSLRLANRLGETQYFGPGTRLLVL.

This clonotype was found many times. The gene calls are TRBV12-3 or TRBV12-4 and TRBJ2-5, with TRBD2 identical over 10 bases. V dropped 4 bases and J dropped 5; count of bases not matched to a gene: 19. This CDR3 region has 19 residues. CDR3 sequence (DNA): TGTGCCAGCAGTTCCCCCGTGGAGCGGGAGGGCCGGGCCGGGGAGACCCAGTACTTC. Its translation is CASSSPVEREGRAGETQYF.

V and J are TRBV2 and TRBJ2-7; D unresolved. The germline V and J ends were trimmed by 6 bases and 9 bases, with 12 bases remaining between them. The CDR3 is 11 amino acids. In germline, CDR1 is SNHLY, CDR2 FYNNEI. In nucleotides, the CDR3 is TGTGCCAGCAGGGGTCTCGGTGGGCAGTACTTC. Translating it yields CASRGLGGQYF.

This sequence joins TRBV19 and TRBJ2-7, with D possibly TRBD1 on 6 matching bases. Germline-derived CDR1 and CDR2 are LNHDA and SQIVND (reference sequence). Between the trimmed V and J ends, which lost 6 bases and 5 bases, there was a span of 11 bases. CDR3 length: 12 amino acids. CDR3 sequence reads: CASSGTLDEQYF. CDR3 nucleotide sequence: TGTGCCAGTAGCGGGACACTTGACGAGCAGTACTTC.

Ten or more counts support this clonotype. The chain couples TRBV29-1 to TRBJ2-5; D might be TRBD1 (7 bases). V was shortened by 1 base and J by 7 bases, with 16 bases between the two germline ends. Germline assignment: CDR1 SQVTM and CDR2 ANQGSEA. The CDR3 covers 14 residues. The CDR3 nucleotides are TGCAGCGTTGAAGCTCAGGGGGGTTCCTCGACCCAGTACTTC. Translated, it gives CSVEAQGGSSTQYF.

In the case of this clonotype: This CDR3 fails to terminate in the conserved phenylalanine or tryptophan, so it likely reflects a read error. The J gene is TRBJ1-1, the V gene TRBV18; no reliable D call. The V end lost 5 bases, the J end lost 3 bases, and 13 bases lay between the germline ends. The CDR3 contains 14 residues. Looked up from germline, CDR1 is KGHSH and CDR2 is LQKENI. The CDR3: CASSSDNSDTEAFL. The CDR3 DNA reads as TGTGCCAGCTCATCAGACAACAGCGACACTGAAGCTTTCCTT.

This clonotype appeared a few times. The chain combines TRBV27 with TRBJ1-2, with TRBD1 as a possible D gene (5 bases). Germline V CDR1 and CDR2: MNHEY, SMNVEV (reference sequence). V shed 4 bases and J shed 4 bases, with 16 bases lying between them. This CDR3 is built from 15 residues. CDR3 bases: TGTGCCAGCAGTTCGGTTGGGAGGGGTGTCTATGGCTACACCTTC. Translation: CASSSVGRGVYGYTF.

This sequence joins TRBV28 and TRBJ2-2; D perhaps matches TRBD1 (5 bases). Germline CDR1 and CDR2: MDHEN and SYDVKM. V lost 3 bases to trimming and J lost 6 bases, with 8 bases between them. CDR3 length equals 13 residues. The CDR3 spells CASSFLGPGELFF. Written as DNA, the CDR3 is TGTGCCAGCAGTTTTTTGGGGCCCGGGGAGCTGTTTTTT. Combining the CDR3 with reference TRBV28 and TRBJ2-2 gives the whole variable domain DVKVTQSSRYLVKRTGEKVFLECVQDMDHENMFWYRQDPGLGLRLIYFSYDVKMKEKGDIPEGYSVSREKKERFSLILESASTNQTSMYLCASSFLGPGELFFGEGSRLTVL.

This clonotype appeared many times. The chain is built from TRBV12-3 or TRBV12-4 and TRBJ2-1; tentatively, D is TRBD2 (7 bases). This CDR3 spans 17 amino acids. V lost 5 bases and J 6 bases, leaving 23 bases between the germline ends. The CDR3 DNA reads as TGTGCCAGCAGTGGGGGGGGCCAAGCCCTACGCGTCAATGAGCAGTTCTTC. Its translation: CASSGGGQALRVNEQFF.

This clonotype has at least ten counts. This chain connects TRBV6-1 to TRBJ1-1; D is undetermined. CDR3 length: 16 residues. Germline V gene data show CDR1 as MNHNS and CDR2 as SASEGT. Trimming stripped 8 bases from V and 3 bases from J, with 22 bases between. CDR3: CASEFPGQGPDTEAFF. The CDR3 DNA sequence: TGTGCCAGCGAATTCCCCGGTCAAGGTCCAGACACTGAAGCTTTCTTT.

The table lists this clonotype with a few counts. V usage is TRBV9 and J usage is TRBJ1-2; D gene unclear. Germline lookup yields CDR1 SGDLS and CDR2 YYNGEE. V gave up 0 bases and J gave up 0 bases, with 12 bases separating them. The CDR3 runs 16 residues. For the CDR3, the DNA is TGTGCCAGCAGCGTAGGGCTAAGCGGGGCTAACTATGGCTACACCTTC. Protein product: CASSVGLSGANYGYTF.

This chain connects TRBV27 to TRBJ2-5, with D perhaps given as TRBD1 or TRBD2 (6 bases each). The CDR3 has 14 residues. V lost 4 bases to trimming and J lost 10 bases, with 19 bases between them. Germline CDR1 reads MNHEY; CDR2 reads SMNVEV (reference sequence). The CDR3 region has the DNA TGTGCCAGCAGTTCTTGGGACAAATCGGGGGACCAGTACTTC. Translation: CASSSWDKSGDQYF.

Ten or more counts support this clonotype. The chain uses TRBV7-2 and TRBJ2-7; 8 bases are shared with TRBD1. In germline, CDR1 is SGHTA, CDR2 FQGNSA. Trimming cost V 5 bases and J 1 base; bases outside gene matches: 7. The CDR3 length is 15 residues. The chain's CDR3 is CASSELRDRSYEQYF. CDR3 DNA sequence: TGTGCCAGCAGCGAACTCCGGGACAGGTCCTACGAGCAGTACTTC.